The rows below give T cell receptor beta chains drawn from one sample of a study of T-cell reconstitution after alpha-beta-depleted transplantation in children. MiXCR was run by TCRdb on the PCR reads, yielding one entry per CDR3 protein. The sample includes around 110,000 distinct CDR3 sequences, 10% of them seen just once. The sequencing used PBMCs, collected before TCRalphabeta/CD19-depleted stem cell transplant. Source of these receptors: a boy younger than 10 with acute lymphoblastic leukemia, due to receive a stem cell transplant. Each CDR3 is given with its conserved first and last residue. The D gene is left open where the match is weak. A clone size is listed for some rows: how often the clone was seen (once, few, many), or a class if it is expanded.

TRBV20-1	NA	few	TRBJ1-1	CSAGRTNSEAFF	TGCAGTGCCGGACGTACGAACTCTGAAGCTTTCTTT
TRBV6-2/TRBV6-3	NA	few	TRBJ2-6	CASSPNPGTPTSSGANVLTF	TGTGCCAGCAGTCCTAATCCCGGGACACCAACCTCCTCTGGGGCCAACGTCCTGACTTTC
TRBV5-1	TRBD2	NA	TRBJ2-1	CASKIAGLNEQFF	TGCGCCAGCAAGATAGCGGGACTAAATGAGCAGTTCTTC
TRBV7-9	NA	many	TRBJ1-1	CASSLKVPLGAFF	TGTGCCAGCAGCTTAAAGGTTCCACTGGGGGCTTTCTTT
TRBV11-2	NA	many	TRBJ2-1	CASSKKGWLVYNEQFF	TGTGCCAGTTCGAAAAAGGGGTGGTTGGTTTACAATGAGCAGTTCTTC
TRBV19	TRBD1	few	TRBJ2-7	CATGGQGGYEQYF	TGTGCCACGGGCGGACAGGGGGGCTACGAGCAGTACTTC
TRBV6-5	TRBD2	few	TRBJ2-2	CASSYDLAGRSLTGELFF	TGTGCCAGCAGTTACGACCTAGCGGGAAGGTCGTTGACCGGGGAGCTGTTTTTT
TRBV20-1	TRBD1	many	TRBJ1-1	CSARTGLGVTEAFF	TGCAGTGCGAGGACAGGGCTTGGGGTCACTGAAGCTTTCTTT
TRBV12-3/TRBV12-4	NA	many	TRBJ2-3	CANAPGLLSTDTQYF	TGTGCTAACGCCCCGGGGCTCCTTAGCACAGATACGCAGTATTTT
TRBV11-2	NA	NA	TRBJ1-1	CASSSMSDTEAFF	TGTGCCAGCAGCTCCATGTCCGACACTGAAGCTTTCTTT
TRBV4-2	TRBD2	NA	TRBJ2-7	CASSQPGLASYEQYF	TGTGCCAGCAGCCAACCGGGACTAGCGTCCTACGAGCAGTACTTC
TRBV7-2	TRBD2	NA	TRBJ2-1	CASSLGPSGRQRYEQFF	TGTGCCAGCAGCTTAGGGCCTAGCGGGAGACAGAGGTATGAGCAGTTCTTC
TRBV7-9	TRBD2	few	TRBJ2-7	CASSFGTRGDEQYF	TGTGCCAGCAGCTTCGGGACTAGGGGCGACGAGCAGTACTTC
TRBV20-1	NA	NA	TRBJ1-2	CSAPMDGIAYTF	TGCAGTGCCCCAATGGACGGTATAGCCTACACCTTC
TRBV20-1	NA	few	TRBJ2-3	CSIDTFTDTQYF	TGCAGTATTGACACCTTCACAGATACGCAGTATTTT
TRBV6-1	NA	NA	TRBJ1-2	CASSRTPWPNYGYTF	TGTGCCAGCAGTCGGACTCCTTGGCCTAACTATGGCTACACCTTC
TRBV7-6	NA	NA	TRBJ2-1	CASSPGLRAVPSQFF	TGTGCCAGCAGCCCGGGGCTCCGGGCGGTTCCGAGTCAGTTCTTC
TRBV5-1	TRBD2	few	TRBJ2-2	CASSWKTSGPTSNTGELFF	TGCGCCAGCAGCTGGAAGACTAGCGGCCCTACTTCGAACACCGGGGAGCTGTTTTTT
TRBV29-1	NA	NA	TRBJ1-1	CSVRGGLNTEAFF	TGCAGCGTCAGAGGGGGGTTGAACACTGAAGCTTTCTTT
TRBV29-1	NA	few	TRBJ2-1	CSVQSTGPTGNEQFF	TGCAGCGTCCAAAGCACCGGACCCACGGGCAATGAGCAGTTCTTC
TRBV20-1	TRBD2	NA	TRBJ2-3	CSARLAGARGTQYF	TGCAGTGCTAGACTAGCGGGGGCCAGGGGGACGCAGTATTTT
TRBV5-8	TRBD1	NA	TRBJ1-6	CASSGGTGPPLHF	TGTGCCAGCAGCGGCGGGACAGGGCCACCCCTCCACTTT
TRBV20-1	NA	few	TRBJ1-5	CSASSHLLNRDSNQPQHF	TGCAGTGCTAGTTCCCACCTACTAAACAGGGATAGCAATCAGCCCCAGCATTTT
TRBV12-3/TRBV12-4	NA	many	TRBJ1-4	CASGSGLPDNEKLFF	TGTGCCAGCGGTTCGGGACTACCCGACAATGAAAAACTGTTTTTT
TRBV11-2	TRBD2	few	TRBJ2-1	CASSLGTSGRRLYNEQFF	TGTGCCAGCAGCTTAGGGACTAGCGGGAGAAGACTCTACAATGAGCAGTTCTTC